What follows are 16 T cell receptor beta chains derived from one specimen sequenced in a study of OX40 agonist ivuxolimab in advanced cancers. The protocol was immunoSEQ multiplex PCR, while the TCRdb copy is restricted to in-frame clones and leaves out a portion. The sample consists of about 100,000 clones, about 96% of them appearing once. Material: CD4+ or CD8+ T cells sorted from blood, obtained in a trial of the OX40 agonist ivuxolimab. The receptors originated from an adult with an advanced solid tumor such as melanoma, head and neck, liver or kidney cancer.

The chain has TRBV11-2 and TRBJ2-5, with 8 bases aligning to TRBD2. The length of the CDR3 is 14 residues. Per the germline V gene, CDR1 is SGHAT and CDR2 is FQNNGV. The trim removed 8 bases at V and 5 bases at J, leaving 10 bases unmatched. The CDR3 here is CASHGRAKRETQYF. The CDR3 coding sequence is TGTGCCAGCCACGGGAGGGCCAAGCGGGAGACCCAGTACTTC.

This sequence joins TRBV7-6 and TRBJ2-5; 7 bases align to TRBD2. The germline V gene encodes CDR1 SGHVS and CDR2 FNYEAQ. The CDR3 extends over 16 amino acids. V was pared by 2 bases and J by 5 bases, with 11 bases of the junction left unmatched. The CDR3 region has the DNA TGTGCCAGCAGCTTAAGCGCCCCGGGGGGAAGCGAGACCCAGTACTTC. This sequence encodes CASSLSAPGGSETQYF.

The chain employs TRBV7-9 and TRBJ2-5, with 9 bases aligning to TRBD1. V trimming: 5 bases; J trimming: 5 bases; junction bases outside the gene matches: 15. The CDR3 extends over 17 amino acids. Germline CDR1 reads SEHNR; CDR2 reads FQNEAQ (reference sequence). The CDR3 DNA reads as TGTGCCAGCAGCCCCCGATGGACAGGGGATGGGTTCGAGACCCAGTACTTC. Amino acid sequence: CASSPRWTGDGFETQYF.

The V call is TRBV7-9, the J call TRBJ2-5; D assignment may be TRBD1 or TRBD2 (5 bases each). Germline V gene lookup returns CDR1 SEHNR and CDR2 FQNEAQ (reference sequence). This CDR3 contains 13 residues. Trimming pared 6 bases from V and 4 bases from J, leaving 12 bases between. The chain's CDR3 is CASSPGTLETQYF. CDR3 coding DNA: TGTGCCAGCAGTCCGGGGACGTTAGAGACCCAGTACTTC.

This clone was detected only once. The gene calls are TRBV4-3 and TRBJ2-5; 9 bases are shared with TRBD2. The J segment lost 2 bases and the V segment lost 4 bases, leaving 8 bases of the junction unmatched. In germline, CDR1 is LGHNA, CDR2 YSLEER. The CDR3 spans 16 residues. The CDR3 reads CASSPGTLAGQETQYF. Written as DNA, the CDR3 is TGCGCCAGCAGCCCCGGGACACTAGCGGGTCAAGAGACCCAGTACTTC.

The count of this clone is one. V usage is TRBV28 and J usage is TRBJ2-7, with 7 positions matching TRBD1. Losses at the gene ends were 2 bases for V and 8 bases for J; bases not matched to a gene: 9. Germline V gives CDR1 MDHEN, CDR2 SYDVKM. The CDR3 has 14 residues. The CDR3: CASSLRQGLLQQYF. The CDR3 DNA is TGTGCCAGCAGTTTAAGACAGGGTCTTCTCCAGCAGTACTTC.

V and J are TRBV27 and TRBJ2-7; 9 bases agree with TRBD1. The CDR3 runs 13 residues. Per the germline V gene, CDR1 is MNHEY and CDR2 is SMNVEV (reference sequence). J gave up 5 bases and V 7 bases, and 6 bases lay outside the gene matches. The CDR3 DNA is TGTGCCAGCAAGGGACAGGGTGTGAACGAGCAGTACTTC. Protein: CASKGQGVNEQYF.

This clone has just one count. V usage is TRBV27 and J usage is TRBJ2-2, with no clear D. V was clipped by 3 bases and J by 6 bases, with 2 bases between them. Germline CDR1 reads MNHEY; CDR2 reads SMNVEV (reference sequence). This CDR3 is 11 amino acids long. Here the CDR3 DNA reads TGTGCCAGCAGTTTCCCCGGGGAGCTGTTTTTT. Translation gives CASSFPGELFF.

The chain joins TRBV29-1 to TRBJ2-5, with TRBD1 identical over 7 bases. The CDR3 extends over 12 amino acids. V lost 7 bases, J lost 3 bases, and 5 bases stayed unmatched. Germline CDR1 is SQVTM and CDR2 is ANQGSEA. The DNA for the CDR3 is TGCAGCGCCTCCGGGACAGAAGAGACCCAGTACTTC. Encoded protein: CSASGTEETQYF. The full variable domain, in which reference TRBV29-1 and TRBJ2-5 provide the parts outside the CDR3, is SAVISQKPSRDICQRGTSLTIQCQVDSQVTMMFWYRQQPGQSLTLIATANQGSEATYESGFVIDKFPISRPNLTFSTLTVSNMSPEDSSIYLCSASGTEETQYFGPGTRLLVL.

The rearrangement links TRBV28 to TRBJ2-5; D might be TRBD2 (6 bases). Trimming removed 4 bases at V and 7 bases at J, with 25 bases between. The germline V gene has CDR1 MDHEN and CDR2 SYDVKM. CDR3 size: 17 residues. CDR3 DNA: TGTGCCAGCAGTTCCCTCCGTCGACTAGGGGAGTATGGGACCCAGTACTTC. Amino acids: CASSSLRRLGEYGTQYF.

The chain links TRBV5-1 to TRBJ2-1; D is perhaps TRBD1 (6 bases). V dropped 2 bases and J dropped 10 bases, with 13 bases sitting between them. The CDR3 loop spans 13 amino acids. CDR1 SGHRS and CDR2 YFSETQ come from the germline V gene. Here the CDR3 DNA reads TGCGCCAGCAGCTTCGAAACAGGGACAGAGCAGTTCTTC. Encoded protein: CASSFETGTEQFF.

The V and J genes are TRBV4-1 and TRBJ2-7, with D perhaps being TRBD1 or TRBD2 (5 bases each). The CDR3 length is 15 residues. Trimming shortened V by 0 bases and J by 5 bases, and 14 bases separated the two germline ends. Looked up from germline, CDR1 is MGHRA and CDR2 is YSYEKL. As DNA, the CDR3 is TGCGCCAGCAGCCAAGATCGAGTGATGGGGGACGAGCAGTACTTC. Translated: CASSQDRVMGDEQYF.

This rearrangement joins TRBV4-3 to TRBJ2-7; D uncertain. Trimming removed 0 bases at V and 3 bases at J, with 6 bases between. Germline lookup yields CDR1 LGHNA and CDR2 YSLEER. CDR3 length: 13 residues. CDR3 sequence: CASSQELSYEQYF. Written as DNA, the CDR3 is TGCGCCAGCAGCCAAGAGTTGAGCTACGAGCAGTACTTC.

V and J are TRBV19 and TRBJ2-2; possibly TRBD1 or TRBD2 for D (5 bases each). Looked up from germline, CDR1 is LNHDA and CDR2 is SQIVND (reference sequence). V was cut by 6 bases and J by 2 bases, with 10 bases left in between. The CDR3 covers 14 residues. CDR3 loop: CASRPGQNTGELFF. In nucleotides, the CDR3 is TGTGCCAGTAGACCGGGGCAAAACACCGGGGAGCTGTTTTTT.

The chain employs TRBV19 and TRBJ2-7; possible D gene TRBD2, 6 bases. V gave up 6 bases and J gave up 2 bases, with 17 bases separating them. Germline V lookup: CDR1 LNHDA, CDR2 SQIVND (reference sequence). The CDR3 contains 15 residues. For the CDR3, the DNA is TGTGCCAGTAGGAACCTAACGGAGGGTACCTACGAGCAGTACTTC. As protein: CASRNLTEGTYEQYF.

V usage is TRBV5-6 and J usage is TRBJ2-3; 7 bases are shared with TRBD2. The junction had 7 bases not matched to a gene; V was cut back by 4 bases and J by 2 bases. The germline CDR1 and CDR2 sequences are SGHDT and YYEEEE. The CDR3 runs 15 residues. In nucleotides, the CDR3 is TGTGCCAGCAGCCTGGGGGGGGACCCCACAGATACGCAGTATTTT. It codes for CASSLGGDPTDTQYF.